This T cell receptor beta chain was sequenced during a study of blood T cell repertoires in COVID-19. About the study: T cells, B-cell-depleted T cells, or PBMCs provided the cDNA or gDNA that served as material.

Profiled with immunoSEQ multiplex PCR; TCRdb holds only in-frame clones, not every one. The repertoire has about 41,000 clones, about 87% of them found once; the top ten carry approximately 4%. Germline lookup yields CDR1 MNHEY and CDR2 SVGEGT. The CDR3 runs 14 residues. Trimming cost V 2 bases and J 1 base; bases outside gene matches: 1. This clonotype was sampled from a man aged 40-55 years with COVID-19, enrolled during active disease. Sequenced input: peripheral blood. This rearrangement joins TRBV6-2 or TRBV6-3 to TRBJ1-1; the match to TRBD1 covers 7 bases. This CDR3 reads CASSYTGENTEAFF. CDR3 nucleotides: TGTGCCAGCAGTTACACAGGGGAGAACACTGAAGCTTTCTTT.